This T cell receptor (beta chain) was documented in a study of response to subunit inactivated influenza vaccine. Whole-study results and caveats: The study's authors posited that every seasonal influenza vaccination enlists few new T cells.

The germline V and J ends were trimmed by 1 base and 8 bases, with 18 bases remaining between them. CDR3 size: 16 residues. TCRdb recomputed calls from the RT-PCR reads with MiXCR, one row per CDR3 protein. This repertoire shows about half a million distinct CDR3 sequences, less than 10% found once; its top ten account for about an eighth. There are a few counts of this clonotype. What it recognizes is unknown. The chain carries TRBV12-3 or TRBV12-4 and TRBJ2-1, with a weak D call TRBD2 (6 bases). This TCR was sampled from a man aged 50-75 years who received an inactivated influenza vaccine. Sequencing used PBMCs from blood, obtained less than 30 months after vaccination. This CDR3 is CASSLGRLTRFHEQFF. The CDR3 DNA reads TGTGCCAGCAGTTTAGGCCGCTTGACTAGATTCCATGAGCAGTTCTTC.